This T cell receptor (beta chain) stems from a study of blood T cell repertoires in COVID-19. The overall study: T cells, B-cell-depleted T cells, or PBMCs provided the cDNA or gDNA that served as material.

Method: immunoSEQ multiplex PCR; TCRdb's copy keeps in-frame clones and lacks some. The table includes 65,000 to 80,000 clones, 80% to 90% detected once. This clone was detected only once. CDR1 and CDR2 (germline): MDHEN, SYDVKM. Between the trimmed V and J ends, which lost 2 bases and 4 bases, there was a span of 8 bases. The CDR3 totals 13 residues. The sequence was collected from a man in his fifties or sixties with active COVID-19. The rearrangement uses TRBV28 and TRBJ2-5, with D tentatively TRBD2 (6 bases). Sequenced: peripheral blood. The CDR3 DNA is TGTGCCAGCAGTTTACCGGGAGCAGAGACCCAGTACTTC. Its protein is CASSLPGAETQYF.